This T cell receptor beta chain derives from a study of CD8 T cells in Susac syndrome. The CDR3 loop spans 16 amino acids. Trimming removed 3 bases from V and 3 bases from J; junction bases left unmatched: 7. Germline CDR1 KGHSH, CDR2 LQKENI. The RNA, about 0.5 to 1 ug, was put through reverse transcription using random hexamers. TCR beta CDR3 was amplified by immunoSEQ covering 54 Vbeta and 13 Jbeta. TCRdb reanalysed the immunoSEQ multiplex PCR reads using MiXCR and keeps one entry per CDR3 protein. The sample shows around 300,000 distinct CDR3 sequences, around 85% of them seen only once. This clonotype was seen a single time. Antigen specificity is unknown. Purification of the CD8+ and CD4+ T cells relied on negative isolation, and TEMRA cells underwent FACS enrichment. Findings and limits, study-wide: The relatively small number of individuals in the TCR sequencing and HLA analysis was acknowledged by the study.

The chain recombines TRBV18 with TRBJ2-1, with 8 nucleotides matching TRBD2. Sequenced material: CD8+ T cells from PBMCs. This clonotype was obtained from a human donor with multiple sclerosis. The CDR3 region is CASSPALAGIYNEQFF. The CDR3 DNA is TGTGCCAGCTCACCCGCGCTAGCGGGCATCTACAATGAGCAGTTCTTC.